This T cell receptor (beta chain) was observed in a study of Ad26.COV2.S vaccination and SARS-CoV-2 variants. Whole-study context: The donor participated in the COV1001 trial, in its Ad26.COV2.S arm. Intramuscularly, Ad26.COV2.S was given either once or twice, 56 days apart. Findings and caveats of the study: Participants given vaccine showed non-spike TCR breadth similar to that of placebo recipients. Those who received the vaccine showed greater spike-specific TCR breadth than those given placebo.

Treatment noted: about 20 received Ad26.COV2.S at low or high dose, single or two shots; five or six received placebo; per-sample allocation not given. Each sample was drawn 63 days after the first injection (of vaccine or placebo). Of note for this clone: Its antigen is currently unknown.

Measured with immunoSEQ multiplex PCR; TCRdb has only the in-frame clones, and not every one. The repertoire holds 300,000 to 350,000 clones, 70% to 90% seen once, with more than 1.5% in the top ten. V shed 4 bases and J shed 1 base, with 13 bases lying between them. This CDR3 is 15 amino acids long. Germline values: CDR1 SGHVS, CDR2 FNYEAQ. The source was peripheral blood, collected in a trial of Ad26.COV2.S vaccine versus placebo. The clonotype was recovered from a person between 18 and 65 years old who received the Ad26.COV2.S COVID-19 vaccine or a placebo. V is TRBV7-6 and J is TRBJ1-1, with D uncertain. CDR3 sequence reads: CASSSGNTGNTEAFF. The CDR3 region has the DNA TGTGCCAGCAGCTCGGGAAATACGGGGAACACTGAAGCTTTCTTT.